This is a list of T cell receptor beta chains from one sample in a study of read filtering for tumor transcriptome and immune sequencing. TCRdb fed the reads into MiXCR, producing one record per CDR3 protein. The sample consists of 75,000 to 95,000 distinct CDR3 sequences, around a fifth of them appearing once. The sample comprised a population of CD138-negative cells sorted from bone marrow. These TCRs come from a donor aged 40 or over with multiple myeloma. Each CDR3 is given with its conserved first and last residue. Fields, in order: clone size, V gene, J gene, D gene, CDR3 DNA, CDR3 protein. A D gene is named only where the DNA matches it firmly. Clone size is shown for a subset of rows, as once, few, many or a class of expanded clone.

size: few; V: TRBV5-6; J: TRBJ2-5; D: .; DNA: TGTGCCAGCAGCAAGAAGATCAGGGGAAAGGGAGAGACCCAGTACTTC; CDR3: CASSKKIRGKGETQYF
size: many; V: TRBV29-1; J: TRBJ2-3; D: .; DNA: TGCAGCGTTGAGCCTTTTGAGAATACGCAGTATTTT; CDR3: CSVEPFENTQYF
size: many; V: TRBV20-1; J: TRBJ2-6; D: .; DNA: TGCAGTGCTAGGAGCTCTGGGGCCAACGTCCTGACTTTC; CDR3: CSARSSGANVLTF
size: few; V: TRBV14; J: TRBJ2-3; D: .; DNA: TGTGCCAGCAGCGACTCCCCGGGAACCCTTCCGATGGGAGATACGCAGTATTTT; CDR3: CASSDSPGTLPMGDTQYF
size: few; V: TRBV4-1; J: TRBJ1-5; D: .; DNA: TGCGCCAGCAGCCAAGATCGGATGTTTAGCAATCAGCCCCAGCATTTT; CDR3: CASSQDRMFSNQPQHF
size: many; V: TRBV29-1; J: TRBJ2-2; D: .; DNA: TGCAGCGTTTTAAGGAGGGCCGGGGAGCTGTTTTTT; CDR3: CSVLRRAGELFF
size: .; V: TRBV3-1; J: TRBJ2-7; D: .; DNA: TGTGCCAGCAGCCTATTAGGTAGACAGAGCTCCTACGAGCAGTACTTC; CDR3: CASSLLGRQSSYEQYF
size: many; V: TRBV7-3; J: TRBJ2-6; D: .; DNA: TGTGCCAGCAGCACGGGAGCTGGGGCCAACGTCCTGACTTTC; CDR3: CASSTGAGANVLTF
size: many; V: TRBV28; J: TRBJ2-2; D: TRBD2; DNA: TGTGCCAGCAGATCCGGGACTAGCTCGGCCGGGGAGCTGTTTTTT; CDR3: CASRSGTSSAGELFF
size: few; V: TRBV4-1; J: TRBJ1-1; D: .; DNA: TGCGCCAGCAGCCAAGTGACAGTGAACACTGAAGCTTTCTTT; CDR3: CASSQVTVNTEAFF
size: many; V: TRBV5-1; J: TRBJ2-6; D: .; DNA: TGCGCCAGCCAGGACTCTGGGGCCAACGTCCTGACTTTC; CDR3: CASQDSGANVLTF
size: many; V: TRBV5-1; J: TRBJ1-6; D: .; DNA: TGCGCCAGCAGCTTGGGACCCGCCGGGAATTCACCCCTCCACTTT; CDR3: CASSLGPAGNSPLHF
size: .; V: TRBV18; J: TRBJ2-5; D: .; DNA: TGTGTCAGCTCACTCGGCGGCCTAGAGACCCAGTACTTC; CDR3: CVSSLGGLETQYF
size: many; V: TRBV28; J: TRBJ1-1; D: .; DNA: TGTGCCAGCACCGGGACAAGGTCTGAAGCTTTCTTT; CDR3: CASTGTRSEAFF
size: many; V: TRBV28; J: TRBJ1-1; D: .; DNA: TGTGCCAGCAGTCTGGGACCCAACACTGAAGCTTTCTTT; CDR3: CASSLGPNTEAFF
size: .; V: TRBV19; J: TRBJ2-7; D: .; DNA: TGTGCCAGTAGCCCTGGCCTCCTCTACGAGCAGTACTTC; CDR3: CASSPGLLYEQYF
size: many; V: TRBV3-1; J: TRBJ2-7; D: .; DNA: TGTGCCAGCAGCCAACTATATGGGCCCTACGAGCAGTACTTC; CDR3: CASSQLYGPYEQYF
size: many; V: TRBV29-1; J: TRBJ2-5; D: TRBD1; DNA: TGCAGCGTCCTCAAGGACAGGGGTACGGAGACCCAGTACTTC; CDR3: CSVLKDRGTETQYF
size: .; V: TRBV2; J: TRBJ2-6; D: .; DNA: TGTGCCAGCAGGACCCCTGGGTCTGGGGCCAACGTCCTGACTTTC; CDR3: CASRTPGSGANVLTF
size: many; V: TRBV14; J: TRBJ2-2; D: .; DNA: TGTGCCAGCAGCCCGCCTCAGGGGAAAAAGACCGGGGAGCTGTTTTTT; CDR3: CASSPPQGKKTGELFF
size: many; V: TRBV7-2; J: TRBJ2-5; D: .; DNA: TGTGCCAGCAGCTCACAGGCTACTCAAGAGACCCAGTACTTC; CDR3: CASSSQATQETQYF
size: .; V: TRBV5-1; J: TRBJ2-5; D: .; DNA: TGCGCCAGCAGCTTGGAGGCACGGTTGGAGACCCAGTACTTC; CDR3: CASSLEARLETQYF
size: few; V: TRBV19; J: TRBJ1-2; D: .; DNA: TGTGCCAGTACCCCTCAGGGCACCAACTATGGCTACACCTTC; CDR3: CASTPQGTNYGYTF
size: many; V: TRBV6-6; J: TRBJ1-4; D: .; DNA: TGTGCCAGCAGTTATCCGGGACACGGACCTCTAACTAATGAAAAACTGTTTTTT; CDR3: CASSYPGHGPLTNEKLFF
size: .; V: TRBV20-1; J: TRBJ2-2; D: .; DNA: TGCAGTGTGGTCTCTAGACAGTACATCGGGGAGCTGTTTTTT; CDR3: CSVVSRQYIGELFF
size: .; V: TRBV29-1; J: TRBJ2-2; D: TRBD2; DNA: TGCAGCGGTAGCGGGGGGGTGAACACCGGGGAGCTGTTTTTT; CDR3: CSGSGGVNTGELFF
size: .; V: TRBV28; J: TRBJ1-5; D: .; DNA: TGTGCCAGCACCCCCCGGGGGCATGGCAATCAGCCCCAGCATTTT; CDR3: CASTPRGHGNQPQHF
size: .; V: TRBV5-1; J: TRBJ1-2; D: TRBD1; DNA: TGCGCCAGCAGCCTGGACAGGGCATATGGCTACACCTTC; CDR3: CASSLDRAYGYTF
size: many; V: TRBV5-1; J: TRBJ2-3; D: .; DNA: TGCGCCAGCAGCTTGGAGCGGGGCACAGATACGCAGTATTTT; CDR3: CASSLERGTDTQYF
size: .; V: TRBV12-3/TRBV12-4; J: TRBJ1-5; D: TRBD1; DNA: TGTGCCAGCAGTTTAGGGGGACAGGGGCCGGGCAATCAGCCCCAGCATTTT; CDR3: CASSLGGQGPGNQPQHF
size: .; V: TRBV28; J: TRBJ1-5; D: .; DNA: TGTGCCAGCGGTAATCAGCCCCAGCATTTT; CDR3: CASGNQPQHF
size: .; V: TRBV15; J: TRBJ2-3; D: .; DNA: TGTGCCACCAGCACCATGACAGGTGGCACAGATACGCAGTATTTT; CDR3: CATSTMTGGTDTQYF
size: few; V: TRBV12-3/TRBV12-4; J: TRBJ2-7; D: .; DNA: TGTGCCAGCAGCCCACTGCGGTACTACGAGCAGTACTTC; CDR3: CASSPLRYYEQYF
size: many; V: TRBV7-9; J: TRBJ2-5; D: .; DNA: TGTGCCGTCCTAACTAGAGAAGAGACCCAGTACTTC; CDR3: CAVLTREETQYF
size: many; V: TRBV11-2; J: TRBJ1-2; D: TRBD1; DNA: TGTGCCAGCAGCTTAGCGGGACAGCCTCCGAGGGGCTACACCTTC; CDR3: CASSLAGQPPRGYTF
size: many; V: TRBV18; J: TRBJ2-7; D: .; DNA: TGTGCCAGCTCAGCCTCCGGGACCGTCTACGAGCAGTACTTC; CDR3: CASSASGTVYEQYF
size: many; V: TRBV25-1; J: TRBJ2-5; D: .; DNA: TGTGCCAGCAGTGATACCGACACCTCGGGGACCCAGTACTTC; CDR3: CASSDTDTSGTQYF
size: .; V: TRBV20-1; J: TRBJ2-3; D: .; DNA: TGCAGTGCTACCTACGGGCCCAGCACAGATACGCAGTATTTT; CDR3: CSATYGPSTDTQYF
size: many; V: TRBV4-2; J: TRBJ1-1; D: .; DNA: TGTGCCAGCAGCCTAGGAAAGGGGGACACTGAAGCTTTCTTT; CDR3: CASSLGKGDTEAFF
size: many; V: TRBV6-6; J: TRBJ1-4; D: .; DNA: TGTGCCAGCGGCGGAAGGCAGAATCGTAATGAAAAACTGTTTTTT; CDR3: CASGGRQNRNEKLFF
size: many; V: TRBV29-1; J: TRBJ2-6; D: .; DNA: TGCAGCGCGAGGGTTTCTGGGGCCAACGTCCTGACTTTC; CDR3: CSARVSGANVLTF
size: few; V: TRBV5-1; J: TRBJ2-7; D: TRBD2; DNA: TGCGCCAGCAGCGGGGAGGGTCAGTCCTACGAGCAGTACTTC; CDR3: CASSGEGQSYEQYF
size: many; V: TRBV20-1; J: TRBJ2-1; D: .; DNA: TGCAGTGCTAGGCAGGGGACAGAGCAGTTCTTC; CDR3: CSARQGTEQFF
size: many; V: TRBV11-1; J: TRBJ2-2; D: TRBD2; DNA: TGTGCCAGCAGACGGACTAGCGGAAGGACCGGGGAGCTGTTTTTT; CDR3: CASRRTSGRTGELFF
size: .; V: TRBV19; J: TRBJ1-5; D: .; DNA: TGTGCCAGTAGCCCCGGGGAAGGTCAGCCCCAGCATTTT; CDR3: CASSPGEGQPQHF
size: .; V: TRBV7-2; J: TRBJ2-3; D: .; DNA: TGTGCCAGCAGCTTTAGGGGTGGCACAGATACGCAGTATTTT; CDR3: CASSFRGGTDTQYF
size: few; V: TRBV19; J: TRBJ2-5; D: .; DNA: TGTGCCAGTAGTATCAGAGGGGGAGAGACCCAGTACTTC; CDR3: CASSIRGGETQYF
size: .; V: TRBV6-6; J: TRBJ2-5; D: .; DNA: TGTGCCAGCAGAACGGAAGAGACCCAGTACTTC; CDR3: CASRTEETQYF
size: .; V: TRBV28; J: TRBJ2-3; D: .; DNA: TGTGCCAGCAGTTCTTCACAACTAGTCCTCACAGATACGCAGTATTTT; CDR3: CASSSSQLVLTDTQYF
size: .; V: TRBV7-9; J: TRBJ2-1; D: TRBD2; DNA: TGTTCCAGCAGCGTAAGGCCTAGCGGGGGATCTTACAATGAGCAGTTCTTC; CDR3: CSSSVRPSGGSYNEQFF
size: many; V: TRBV29-1; J: TRBJ1-5; D: .; DNA: TGCAGCGTTCATTTCCGGGACCCGGATTATCAGCCCCAGCATTTT; CDR3: CSVHFRDPDYQPQHF
size: .; V: TRBV20-1; J: TRBJ1-5; D: TRBD1; DNA: TGCAGTGCTAGCTTGCCCGGGACAGCAATTAATCAGCCCCAGCATTTT; CDR3: CSASLPGTAINQPQHF
size: many; V: TRBV2; J: TRBJ1-2; D: .; DNA: TGTGCCAGCAGTGAACGTGGTTGGGGCTATGGCTACACCTTC; CDR3: CASSERGWGYGYTF
size: many; V: TRBV11-2; J: TRBJ2-3; D: .; DNA: TGTGCCAGCAGCTTAGATTCGGGGGCGGTTACGCAGTATTTT; CDR3: CASSLDSGAVTQYF
size: many; V: TRBV28; J: TRBJ2-3; D: TRBD2; DNA: TGTGCCAGCACCCCTAGCGGAAGAGGGGATACGCAGTATTTT; CDR3: CASTPSGRGDTQYF
size: few; V: TRBV7-2; J: TRBJ1-2; D: TRBD1; DNA: TGTGCCAGCAGTCCCATTGACAGGGTTGTCAGCTACACCTTC; CDR3: CASSPIDRVVSYTF
size: many; V: TRBV20-1; J: TRBJ1-1; D: .; DNA: TGCAGTGCAGACAGAGACATGAACACTGAAGCTTTCTTT; CDR3: CSADRDMNTEAFF
size: medium-sized; V: TRBV28; J: TRBJ2-1; D: TRBD2; DNA: TGTGCCAGCAGCCTAAGGACTAGCGGGGGGAATGAGCAGTTCTTC; CDR3: CASSLRTSGGNEQFF
size: many; V: TRBV6-5; J: TRBJ1-4; D: TRBD1; DNA: TGTGCCAGCAGTTACGTCAGGGGGGGACAGGAAAAACTGTTTTTT; CDR3: CASSYVRGGQEKLFF